The present T cell receptor beta chain was sequenced within a study of spatial heterogeneity in lung cancer. Findings and limits, study-wide: Counts that tracked tumor mutation counts were those of expanded intratumoral alpha and beta TCRs.

TCRdb fed the 5' RACE reads into MiXCR, producing one record per CDR3 protein. Of fewer than 15,000 distinct CDR3 sequences listed, around 5.4% are singletons. Time point denoted: sample taken at primary tumor resection. Ten or more counts support this clonotype. Antigen unknown. This beta chain is an unintended read in a library built for alpha chains; its size means little. The CDR3 is 15 residues long. Between the trimmed V and J ends, which lost 5 bases and 4 bases, there was a span of 14 bases. Germline V gene lookup returns CDR1 MGHRA and CDR2 YSYEKL. The sequence was collected from a female donor with early-stage non-small cell lung cancer. The chain couples TRBV4-1 to TRBJ2-2; no definite D call. The sample in question was lung tumor tissue, obtained at surgery. CDR3 DNA: TGCGCCAGCAGCGGAGTTCGATACGGCACCGGGGAGCTGTTTTTT. Translated: CASSGVRYGTGELFF.